The 32 T cell receptor beta chains reported below all come from one sample, sequenced in a study of blood T cell repertoires in COVID-19. The protocol was immunoSEQ multiplex PCR, while the TCRdb copy is restricted to in-frame clones and leaves out a portion. The table includes under 550,000 clones, roughly 90% detected once. Sequenced: peripheral blood. The source is a man between 18 and 35 years old with COVID-19, enrolled during active disease.

The chain joins TRBV7-9 to TRBJ2-7, with TRBD1 matching over 10 bases. The CDR3 spans 15 residues. Germline V CDR1 and CDR2: SEHNR, FQNEAQ (reference sequence). V was pared by 5 bases and J by 6 bases, with 10 bases of the junction left unmatched. DNA of the CDR3: TGTGCCAGCAGCCGAGGGGGACAGGGGCACGGCGAGCAGTACTTC. Translation gives CASSRGGQGHGEQYF.

J is TRBJ2-2 and V is TRBV5-1, with TRBD2 identical over 8 bases. V was clipped by 6 bases and J by 4 bases; unmatched bases: 8. The germline gives CDR1 SGHRS, CDR2 YFSETQ. CDR3 length: 15 residues. The CDR3 here is CASKRNSGATGELFF. DNA of the CDR3: TGCGCCAGCAAAAGAAATAGCGGGGCCACCGGGGAGCTGTTTTTT.

V gene TRBV7-9 combines with J gene TRBJ2-1, with TRBD1 matching 7 bases. The CDR3 has 14 amino acids. Germline V lookup: CDR1 SEHNR, CDR2 FQNEAQ (reference sequence). Trimming at V came to 1 base and at J to 9 bases, leaving 6 bases not matched to a gene. As DNA, the CDR3 is TGTGCCAGCAGCTTAGTCAGAAACAGGGGTGAGCAGTTCTTC. Translation gives CASSLVRNRGEQFF.

V is TRBV7-9 and J is TRBJ2-7; 9 positions match TRBD1. The CDR3 loop spans 16 amino acids. Losses at the gene ends were 6 bases for V and 5 bases for J; bases not matched to a gene: 14. The germline CDR1 and CDR2 sequences are SEHNR and FQNEAQ (reference sequence). In nucleotides, the CDR3 is TGTGCCAGCAGGCCACCACCGGGACAGGGTTTGGACGAGCAGTACTTC. It codes for CASRPPPGQGLDEQYF.

The CDR3 DNA reads as TGCAGTGCTAGTCCCTTTAAGGGGGAGGGGAGCCGAAACATTCAGTACTTC. Residues: CSASPFKGEGSRNIQYF. This chain connects TRBV20-1 to TRBJ2-4; possibly TRBD2 for D (7 bases). CDR3 size: 17 residues. Per germline, CDR1 DFQATT and CDR2 SNEGSKA (reference sequence). Trimming shortened V by 3 bases and J by 6 bases, and 24 bases separated the two germline ends.

This clone was observed a single time. The chain joins TRBV19 to TRBJ1-5; a possible D gene is TRBD1 (5 bases). Deletions cut 9 bases from V and 2 bases from J, with 17 bases between. This CDR3 has 15 amino acids. From germline, CDR1 is LNHDA and CDR2 SQIVND (reference sequence). CDR3: CASRDGGKGNQPQHF. The CDR3 DNA reads as TGTGCCAGCCGGGACGGGGGTAAAGGCAATCAGCCCCAGCATTTT.

V is TRBV6-5 and J is TRBJ1-6; TRBD1 is a possible D gene (5 bases). The germline gives CDR1 MNHEY, CDR2 SVGAGI. The V and J ends lost 6 bases and 7 bases respectively, with 7 bases between them. There are 12 residues in the CDR3. CDR3 nucleotide sequence: TGTGCCAGCAGGCGACAGAATTCACCCCTCCACTTT. Translating gives CASRRQNSPLHF.

V usage is TRBV19 and J usage is TRBJ1-2; D is ambiguous. Germline V gives CDR1 LNHDA, CDR2 SQIVND (reference sequence). The CDR3 loop spans 14 amino acids. Trimming took 5 bases from V and 6 from J, leaving 16 bases between them. The CDR3 region is CASSPESAANGYTF. The CDR3 bases are TGTGCCAGTAGTCCGGAAAGTGCGGCTAATGGCTACACCTTC.

The CDR3 reads CASSWTGTYGYTF. As DNA, the CDR3 is TGTGCCAGCAGCTGGACAGGGACCTATGGCTACACCTTC. The chain carries TRBV12-3 or TRBV12-4 and TRBJ1-2, with TRBD1 identical over 8 bases. This CDR3 has 13 residues. V gave up 6 bases and J gave up 4 bases; unmatched junction bases: 4.

A remark on this clone: Other DNA sequences within the sample encode an identical CDR3. The chain combines TRBV3-1 (or the pseudogene TRBV3-2) with TRBJ2-7; D gene ambiguous. Deletions cut 3 bases from V and 0 bases from J, with 3 bases between. The CDR3 runs to 12 residues. From germline, CDR1 is LGHDT and CDR2 YNNKEL (reference sequence). In nucleotides, the CDR3 is TGTGCCAGCAGCCAGAGCTCCTACGAGCAGTACTTC. It yields the protein CASSQSSYEQYF.

The chain employs TRBV6-5 and TRBJ2-2; the match to TRBD1 covers 8 bases. J was trimmed by 6 bases and V by 2 bases; bases with no gene match: 2. The CDR3 consists of 14 residues. Germline CDR1 MNHEY, CDR2 SVGAGI. The CDR3 DNA is TGTGCCAGCAGTTACGGGACAGGATCCGGGGAGCTGTTTTTT. Residues: CASSYGTGSGELFF.

This chain connects TRBV7-2 to TRBJ2-3; a possible D gene is TRBD2 (6 bases). Germline values: CDR1 SGHTA, CDR2 FQGNSA. The CDR3 has 13 amino acids. The V gene lost 5 bases and the J gene lost 7 bases, with 13 bases spanning the gap. CDR3 coding DNA: TGTGCCAGCAGCGGAGGGACTTCATATACGCAGTATTTT. Translated, it gives CASSGGTSYTQYF.

The genes are TRBV5-4 and TRBJ2-1; 10 bases fit TRBD1. The germline gives CDR1 SGHNT, CDR2 YYREEE (reference sequence). With 3 bases clipped from V and 8 bases from J, the junction kept 5 bases outside the gene matches. The CDR3 contains 14 residues. CDR3 amino acids: CASSSPTGGDEQFF. The CDR3 DNA follows: TGTGCCAGCAGCTCCCCGACAGGGGGCGATGAGCAGTTCTTC.

V gene TRBV12-3 or TRBV12-4 combines with J gene TRBJ1-2, with TRBD1 matching over 7 bases. This CDR3 comprises 13 residues. V was pared by 8 bases and J by 8 bases, with 11 bases of the junction left unmatched. The CDR3 loop is CASGDSGETGYTF. The CDR3 nucleotides read TGTGCCAGCGGGGACAGTGGGGAGACCGGCTACACCTTC.

The rearrangement joins TRBV13 to TRBJ2-2, with 8 bases that match TRBD2. J gave up 1 base and V 8 bases, and 9 bases lay outside the gene matches. From germline, CDR1 is PRHDT and CDR2 FYEKMQ (reference sequence). This CDR3 is built from 16 residues. In DNA form, the CDR3 reads TGTGCCAGCTTGTCAAGCGGGAGTAAGAACACCGGGGAGCTGTTTTTT. Translation: CASLSSGSKNTGELFF.

Regarding this clone: The junction does not match germline at one end; this may be a read error. The CDR3 loop reads CASTQSGDYNSPLHF. The CDR3, as DNA: TGCGCCAGCACCCAATCGGGGGACTATAATTCACCCCTCCACTTT. This chain uses TRBV4-1 with TRBJ1-6, with D possibly being TRBD1 (5 bases). This CDR3 contains 15 residues. In germline, CDR1 is MGHRA, CDR2 YSYEKL.

The chain carries TRBV27 and TRBJ2-3, with D uncertain. The germline gives CDR1 MNHEY, CDR2 SMNVEV (reference sequence). Trimming removed 4 bases from V and 4 bases from J, with 12 bases in between. CDR3 length: 14 amino acids. For the CDR3, the DNA is TGTGCCAGCAGTTGGTCTAGGCCCTCAGATACGCAGTATTTT. It yields the protein CASSWSRPSDTQYF.

The chain recombines TRBV11-2 with TRBJ2-7; a possible D gene is TRBD1 (5 bases). V was trimmed by 0 bases and J by 2 bases, leaving 11 bases between them. The germline V gene encodes CDR1 SGHAT and CDR2 FQNNGV. CDR3 length: 15 residues. CDR3 in amino acids: CASSLDQGETYEQYF. The DNA of the CDR3 is TGTGCCAGCAGCTTAGATCAGGGTGAGACCTACGAGCAGTACTTC.

This chain uses TRBV30 with TRBJ2-1, with 11 bases fitting TRBD1. The V and J ends lost 3 bases and 2 bases, in that order; junction bases with no gene match: 12. The CDR3 is made up of 18 amino acids. Per the germline V gene, CDR1 is GTSNPN and CDR2 is SVGIG (reference sequence). CDR3 nucleotide sequence: TGTGCCTGGAGGGGACAGGGGGGGTTAATATCGACCTACAATGAGCAGTTCTTC. Its protein product is CAWRGQGGLISTYNEQFF.

The CDR3 region is CASSPRTGKVGSPLHF. The CDR3 coding sequence is TGTGCCAGCAGCCCCCGGACAGGGAAGGTTGGGTCACCCCTCCACTTT. The genes are TRBV13 and TRBJ1-6; the match to TRBD1 covers 8 bases. CDR1 is PRHDT, CDR2 FYEKMQ, per germline (reference sequence). The CDR3 sequence is 16 residues long. Trimming cost V 5 bases and J 10 bases; bases outside gene matches: 13.

The chain carries TRBV15 and TRBJ1-4, with a possible D match to TRBD1 (5 bases). The CDR3 covers 15 residues. In germline, CDR1 is LNHNV, CDR2 YYDKDF (reference sequence). Trimming removed 0 bases at V and 5 bases at J, with 10 bases between. The CDR3 DNA reads as TGTGCCACCAGCAGAGACCACAGGCCGAATGAAAAACTGTTTTTT. This sequence encodes CATSRDHRPNEKLFF. Based on the CDR3 plus reference TRBV15 and TRBJ1-4, the full variable domain is DAMVIQNPRYQVTQFGKPVTLSCSQTLNHNVMYWYQQKSSQAPKLLFHYYDKDFNNEADTPDNFQSRRPNTSFCFLDIRSPGLGDTAMYLCATSRDHRPNEKLFFGSGTQLSVL.

This chain uses TRBV7-9 with TRBJ1-1, with D unresolved. V lost 1 base and J lost 6, with 15 bases in between. Germline V gene lookup returns CDR1 SEHNR and CDR2 FQNEAQ (reference sequence). The CDR3 is made up of 15 amino acids. CDR3: CASSLVPESGAEAFF. DNA of the CDR3: TGTGCCAGCAGCTTAGTCCCGGAGAGCGGGGCTGAAGCTTTCTTT. The complete variable domain, with remaining parts taken from reference TRBV7-9 and TRBJ1-1, reads DTGVSQNPRHKITKRGQNVTFRCDPISEHNRLYWYRQTLGQGPEFLTYFQNEAQLEKSRLLSDRFSAERPKGSFSTLEIQRTEQGDSAMYLCASSLVPESGAEAFFGQGTRLTVV.

V and J are TRBV10-1 and TRBJ2-7, with 15 bases identical to TRBD2. Germline V gene data show CDR1 as WNHNN and CDR2 as SYGVQD (reference sequence). CDR3 size: 18 residues. V gave up 3 bases and J gave up 6 bases; unmatched junction bases: 12. CDR3 sequence reads: CASSDPGTSGGLSVEQYF. The CDR3 region has the DNA TGCGCCAGCAGTGACCCAGGGACTAGCGGGGGGCTTTCTGTCGAGCAGTACTTC.

This clone was recorded a few times. The rearrangement uses TRBV6-1 and TRBJ2-1; 7 bases fit TRBD2. CDR1 is MNHNS, CDR2 SASEGT, per germline. Trimming took 0 bases from V and 5 from J; bases not matched to a gene: 7. This CDR3 is built from 16 residues. CDR3 in amino acids: CASSEAPGRPNNEQFF. The CDR3 coding sequence is TGTGCCAGCAGTGAAGCCCCCGGGAGGCCTAACAATGAGCAGTTCTTC.

In nucleotides, the CDR3 is TGCAGTGCGAGTGGTCCTAGCGGGGGGATTTCCTACGAGCAGTACTTC. Residues: CSASGPSGGISYEQYF. The rearrangement links TRBV20-1 to TRBJ2-7; TRBD2 matches 11 bases. Unmatched junction bases numbered 11, after V lost 6 bases and J lost 1 base. Germline V gives CDR1 DFQATT, CDR2 SNEGSKA (reference sequence). The length of the CDR3 is 16 residues.

The J gene is TRBJ1-3, the V gene TRBV21-1; the table's D gene call, TRBD1, was not cross checked with the DNA. TRBV21-1 counts as a pseudogene. The length of the CDR3 is 18 residues. This CDR3 is CASSKGDTPKGAGNTIYF. The CDR3 coding sequence is TGTGCCAGCAGCAAAGGGGACACGCCGAAGGGCGCTGGAAACACCATATATTTT.

A single count supports this clone. The chain carries TRBV2 and TRBJ1-4; D is unclear. The CDR3 length is 13 residues. Germline assignment: CDR1 SNHLY and CDR2 FYNNEI. V was shortened by 4 bases and J by 10 bases, with 13 bases between the two germline ends. The CDR3 sequence is CASSGSTFGKLFF. DNA for the CDR3: TGTGCCAGCAGTGGGAGTACTTTCGGAAAACTGTTTTTT.

CDR3 amino acids: CATAAVLSGNTIYF. CDR3 coding DNA: TGTGCCACCGCGGCGGTGCTCTCTGGAAACACCATATATTTT. V is TRBV19 and J is TRBJ1-3, with D unresolved. V was clipped by 10 bases and J by 0 bases, with 13 bases between them. Germline V gene lookup returns CDR1 LNHDA and CDR2 SQIVND (reference sequence). This CDR3 is built from 14 residues.

The table lists this clone with a count of one. The chain employs TRBV29-1 and TRBJ2-7, with 9 bases matching TRBD1. The germline gives CDR1 SQVTM, CDR2 ANQGSEA. The CDR3 contains 15 residues. V lost 4 bases and J lost 3; bases outside the gene matches: 10. The CDR3 DNA reads TGCAGCGTTGCCTGGGGTGGGACAGGGAACTACGAGCAGTACTTC. This gives the protein CSVAWGGTGNYEQYF.

The rearrangement uses TRBV14 and TRBJ1-1; weak D call: TRBD1 (5 bases). The CDR3 runs to 15 residues. Germline V gene data show CDR1 as SGHDN and CDR2 as FVKESK. Trimming left V 0 bases short and J 3 bases short, with 11 bases between. CDR3 sequence: CASSQDVGRDTEAFF. In DNA, the CDR3 is TGTGCCAGCAGCCAAGATGTGGGCAGGGACACTGAAGCTTTCTTT.

This clone was recorded only once. V is TRBV5-8 and J is TRBJ2-5, with D maybe TRBD1 (5 bases). The V gene's germline CDR1 is SGHTS and CDR2 YDEGEE. CDR3 length: 15 residues. V lost 4 bases, J lost 1 base, and 14 bases lay in between. The CDR3 nucleotides read TGTGCCAGCAGCATTAGGACAATAATCCAAGAGACCCAGTACTTC. Translated: CASSIRTIIQETQYF.

This clone was seen a single time. This chain links TRBV18 with TRBJ1-2, with 11 bases fitting TRBD1. The CDR3 loop spans 16 amino acids. V shed 3 bases and J 2 bases; nucleotides not matched to a gene: 5. Germline CDR1 reads KGHSH; CDR2 reads LQKENI. CDR3: CASSPLDRGRNYGYTF. CDR3 bases: TGTGCCAGCTCACCCCTGGACAGGGGGCGGAACTATGGCTACACCTTC.